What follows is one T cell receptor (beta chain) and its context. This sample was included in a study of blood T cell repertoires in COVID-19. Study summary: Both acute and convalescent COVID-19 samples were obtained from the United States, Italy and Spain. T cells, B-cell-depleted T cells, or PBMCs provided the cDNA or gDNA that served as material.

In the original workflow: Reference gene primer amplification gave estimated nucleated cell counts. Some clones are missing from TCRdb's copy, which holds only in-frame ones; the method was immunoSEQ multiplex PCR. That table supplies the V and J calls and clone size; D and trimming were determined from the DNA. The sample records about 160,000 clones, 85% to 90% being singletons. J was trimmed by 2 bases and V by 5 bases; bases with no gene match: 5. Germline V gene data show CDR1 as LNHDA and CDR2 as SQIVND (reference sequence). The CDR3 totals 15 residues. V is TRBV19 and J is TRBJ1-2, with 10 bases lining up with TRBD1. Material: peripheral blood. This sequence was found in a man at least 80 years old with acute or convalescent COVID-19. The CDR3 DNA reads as TGTGCCAGTAGTGGTGGACAGGGGGGAAACTATGGCTACACCTTC. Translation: CASSGGQGGNYGYTF. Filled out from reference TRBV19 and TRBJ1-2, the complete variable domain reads DGGITQSPKYLFRKEGQNVTLSCEQNLNHDAMYWYRQDPGQGLRLIYYSQIVNDFQKGDIAEGYSVSREKKESFPLTVTSAQKNPTAFYLCASSGGQGGNYGYTFGSGTRLTVV.